These 18 T cell receptor beta chains were sequenced from one sample in a study of CD8+ T cells in alopecia areata. As for treatment: oral pan-JAK inhibitor, 5-10 mg twice daily. Following RNA extraction, reverse transcription yielded cDNA that acted as the sequencing template. Produced via immunoSEQ multiplex PCR; TCRdb's table is partial and in-frame only. The sample contains around 200,000 clones, around 65% of which appear only once. The source was CD4+ T cells sorted from blood, collected at week 4, from a patient treated with tofacitinib. These receptors came from a human donor with alopecia areata.

This clone was seen just once. The J gene is TRBJ1-6, the V gene TRBV7-9; TRBD1 matches 9 bases. There are 15 residues in the CDR3. Germline CDR1 is SEHNR and CDR2 is FQNEAQ (reference sequence). The trim removed 4 bases at V and 7 bases at J, leaving 5 bases unmatched. DNA for the CDR3: TGTGCCAGCAGCTCGGGGACAGGGAACAATTCACCCCTCCACTTT. Protein product: CASSSGTGNNSPLHF.

The chain recombines TRBV5-1 with TRBJ1-6; D unresolved. V was cut by 3 bases and J by 2 bases, with 9 bases left in between. CDR1 SGHRS and CDR2 YFSETQ come from the germline V gene. The length of the CDR3 is 15 residues. The CDR3 nucleotides read TGCGCCAGCAGCTCCGGTGAGCCCTATAATTCACCCCTCCACTTT. The encoded protein is CASSSGEPYNSPLHF.

This sequence joins TRBV6-5 and TRBJ2-5; D might be TRBD2 (6 bases). Trimming pared 2 bases from V and 5 bases from J, leaving 9 bases between. The CDR3 is 13 amino acids. Germline loops: CDR1 MNHEY, CDR2 SVGAGI. The DNA for the CDR3 is TGTGCCAGCAGTTACGCGGGGTTCGAGACCCAGTACTTC. Its protein is CASSYAGFETQYF.

This chain joins TRBV4-1 and TRBJ2-3; TRBD2 aligns across 11 bases. CDR3 size: 15 residues. After removal of 4 bases from V and 0 bases from J, the junction contained 0 bases not matched to a gene. CDR1 is MGHRA, CDR2 YSYEKL, per germline. Here the CDR3 DNA reads TGCGCCAGCAGCCGACTAGCGGGGAGCACAGATACGCAGTATTTT. It encodes CASSRLAGSTDTQYF.

The chain joins TRBV2 to TRBJ1-1; no firm D call. Germline V gene lookup returns CDR1 SNHLY and CDR2 FYNNEI. The CDR3 contains 11 residues. V was trimmed by 4 bases and J by 3 bases, leaving 3 bases between them. The CDR3 nucleotides read TGTGCCAGCAGTGTCTACACTGAAGCTTTCTTT. This sequence encodes CASSVYTEAFF.

This clone was observed once. The rearrangement uses TRBV19 and TRBJ1-1; D gene ambiguous. CDR3 length: 13 amino acids. V was trimmed by 5 bases and J by 0 bases, leaving 7 bases between them. Germline-derived CDR1 and CDR2 are LNHDA and SQIVND (reference sequence). Written as DNA, the CDR3 is TGTGCCAGTAGTCCACTGATGAACACTGAAGCTTTCTTT. Translating it yields CASSPLMNTEAFF.

The chain combines TRBV4-3 with TRBJ1-6; D remains unclear. Trimming left V 1 base short and J 8 bases short, with 9 bases between. The length of the CDR3 is 14 residues. Germline V gene sequence: CDR1 LGHNA, CDR2 YSLEER. The DNA of the CDR3 is TGCGCCAGCAGCCAAGTGATGGGGTATTCACCCCTCCACTTT. This translates into CASSQVMGYSPLHF.

This chain connects TRBV29-1 to TRBJ1-4; 9 nucleotides match TRBD1. In germline, CDR1 is SQVTM, CDR2 ANQGSEA. This CDR3 has 13 amino acids. With 7 bases clipped from V and 7 bases from J, the junction kept 7 bases outside the gene matches. The CDR3 sequence: CSAVWGQGEKLFF. Here the CDR3 DNA reads TGCAGCGCGGTTTGGGGACAGGGTGAAAAACTGTTTTTT.

This rearrangement joins TRBV30 to TRBJ1-3; no clear D gene. The CDR3 length is 12 residues. Between the trimmed V and J ends, which lost 6 bases and 3 bases, there was a span of 9 bases. Germline V gives CDR1 GTSNPN, CDR2 SVGIG (reference sequence). For the CDR3, the DNA is TGTGCCTGCTCGGTAGATGGAAACACCATATATTTT. Translated: CACSVDGNTIYF.

This chain connects TRBV13 to TRBJ2-7; D call uncertain. Trimming cost V 5 bases and J 0 bases, with 5 bases left between them. The CDR3 contains 12 residues. Looked up from germline, CDR1 is PRHDT and CDR2 is FYEKMQ (reference sequence). The CDR3 sequence: CASSVSSYEQYF. CDR3 nucleotides: TGTGCCAGCAGCGTGAGCTCCTACGAGCAGTACTTC.

This chain connects TRBV25-1 to TRBJ1-2, with a possible D match to TRBD1 (6 bases). Trimming cost V 7 bases and J 4 bases, with 10 bases left between them. The CDR3 is 12 residues long. The germline V gene encodes CDR1 MGHDK and CDR2 SYGVNS. This CDR3 is CASTGQTYGYTF. In nucleotides, the CDR3 is TGTGCCAGCACTGGACAGACCTATGGCTACACCTTC.

J is TRBJ2-1 and V is TRBV29-1, with 8 bases that match TRBD2. V dropped 3 bases and J dropped 4; count of bases not matched to a gene: 2. CDR1 and CDR2 (germline): SQVTM, ANQGSEA. The CDR3 length is 13 residues. The CDR3 reads CSVDQRGYNEQFF. CDR3 coding DNA: TGCAGCGTTGACCAGCGGGGGTACAATGAGCAGTTCTTC.

Concerning this clone itself: At one boundary the junction diverges from the germline segment, which might be a read error. The genes are TRBV5-1 and TRBJ2-3; no reliable D call. The CDR3 has 13 amino acids. CDR1 is SGHRS, CDR2 YFSETQ, per germline. The CDR3: CASSATQSETQYF. CDR3 nucleotide sequence: TGCGCCAGCAGCGCCACTCAGTCAGAGACGCAGTATTTT.

Here the CDR3 reads CSVADRAGTGELFF. The CDR3 DNA is TGCAGCGTTGCTGACAGGGCGGGCACCGGGGAGCTGTTTTTT. The chain recombines TRBV29-1 with TRBJ2-2; 7 positions match TRBD1. Germline V CDR1 and CDR2: SQVTM, ANQGSEA. The CDR3 is made up of 14 amino acids. V lost 4 bases to trimming and J lost 4 bases; unmatched junction nucleotides: 6.

A remark on this clone: The sample carries other DNA sequences with the same CDR3. This chain joins TRBV30 and TRBJ1-3; D is uncertain. The V gene lost 0 bases and the J gene lost 4 bases, with 4 bases spanning the gap. The CDR3 is made up of 12 amino acids. Germline CDR1 GTSNPN, CDR2 SVGIG (reference sequence). Written as DNA, the CDR3 is TGTGCCTGGAGTGTAAACGGAAACACCATATATTTT. It translates to CAWSVNGNTIYF.

This clone was picked up a small number of times. V usage is TRBV5-1 and J usage is TRBJ2-3; weak D call: TRBD1 (6 bases). V was shortened by 3 bases and J by 0 bases, with 11 bases between the two germline ends. Germline values: CDR1 SGHRS, CDR2 YFSETQ. CDR3 length: 15 amino acids. CDR3: CASSSSGQSTDTQYF. CDR3 sequence (DNA): TGCGCCAGCAGCTCTTCGGGACAAAGCACAGATACGCAGTATTTT.

The chain joins TRBV20-1 to TRBJ2-1, with D perhaps matching TRBD1 (5 bases). CDR3 length equals 11 residues. Germline loops: CDR1 DFQATT, CDR2 SNEGSKA (reference sequence). V lost 5 bases, J lost 9 bases, and 11 bases lay in between. In nucleotides, the CDR3 is TGCAGTGCTGGACAAACGCCTGAGCAGTTCTTC. Encoded protein: CSAGQTPEQFF.

V gene TRBV4-2 combines with J gene TRBJ2-3; 9 bases fit TRBD2. The CDR3 loop spans 17 amino acids. CDR1 and CDR2 (germline): LGHNA, YNFKEQ. With 6 bases clipped from V and 0 bases from J, the junction kept 10 bases outside the gene matches. The CDR3 DNA reads TGTGCCAGCAGTAAGTGGGCTAGCGGGGATAGCACAGATACGCAGTATTTT. It codes for CASSKWASGDSTDTQYF.